The table lists the clone carrying this T cell receptor beta chain with many counts. MiXCR, applied by TCRdb to the 5' RACE reads, yields one record per CDR3 protein. The repertoire holds about 240,000 distinct CDR3 sequences, with approximately 9% as singletons. The data stem from a study of CD8 T cells in ankylosing spondylitis. This CDR3 has 14 residues. CDR1 DFQATT and CDR2 SNEGSKA come from the germline V gene (reference sequence). With 1 base removed from V and 1 base from J, the gap between germline ends came to 10 bases. The rearrangement uses TRBV20-1 and TRBJ1-1, with TRBD1 as a possible D gene (6 bases). The TCR originated in a male donor with ankylosing spondylitis or in good health (not recorded which). Sequenced: blood, either unsorted or a sorted T cell fraction (not recorded which). CDR3 sequence reads: CSARGGARNTEAFF. As DNA, the CDR3 is TGCAGTGCTAGAGGGGGGGCGAGGAACACTGAAGCTTTCTTT.